Shown below are 14 T cell receptor beta chains from a single sample sequenced in a study of blood T cell repertoires in COVID-19. Libraries were prepared by immunoSEQ multiplex PCR; TCRdb keeps only in-frame clonotypes and omits some of them. Of hundreds of thousands of clones detected, about 89% appear once; the ten largest clones hold about 6.9%. Sequencing was performed on peripheral blood. These TCRs come from a woman aged 45-59 years with COVID-19, enrolled during active disease.

V and J are TRBV7-2 and TRBJ2-5; tentatively, D is TRBD1 (5 bases). The V end was cut by 2 bases, the J end by 5 bases, with 12 bases between. The CDR3 length is 14 residues. The V gene's germline CDR1 is SGHTA and CDR2 FQGNSA. In DNA, the CDR3 is TGTGCCAGCAGCTTAAGGCAGGGTCGGGAGACCCAGTACTTC. Translation gives CASSLRQGRETQYF.

The CDR3 nucleotides read TGCGCCACCATAGGAACTAGCGGCGTCTACGAGCAGTACTTC. This encodes CATIGTSGVYEQYF. This chain links TRBV10-2 with TRBJ2-7; 8 bases line up with TRBD2. The V gene's germline CDR1 is WSHSY and CDR2 SAAADI. The CDR3 is 14 residues long. Trimming at V came to 10 bases and at J to 3 bases, leaving 11 bases not matched to a gene.

DNA of the CDR3: TGTGCCACCAGCAGAGATGTAGTTGGCTACACCTTC. Protein sequence: CATSRDVVGYTF. The chain joins TRBV15 to TRBJ1-2; no reliable D call. The CDR3 loop spans 12 amino acids. Germline V gene sequence: CDR1 LNHNV, CDR2 YYDKDF (reference sequence). V gave up 0 bases and J gave up 7 bases, with 6 bases separating them.

The chain employs TRBV12-5 and TRBJ2-7, with 10 nucleotides matching TRBD1. The CDR3 contains 13 residues. Germline-derived CDR1 and CDR2 are LGHNT and FRNRAP. V lost 6 bases, J lost 2 bases, and 1 base stayed unmatched. The CDR3 here is CASGDRGPYEQYF. CDR3 DNA: TGTGCTAGTGGAGACAGGGGGCCCTACGAGCAGTACTTC.

V is TRBV30 and J is TRBJ2-1; 7 bases agree with TRBD2. Germline values: CDR1 GTSNPN, CDR2 SVGIG (reference sequence). The CDR3 spans 16 residues. The V gene end was trimmed by 5 bases and the J gene end by 6 bases; junction bases not matched to a gene: 16. The CDR3 sequence is CAWLPGWREKANEQFF. The CDR3 DNA reads as TGTGCCTGGCTTCCGGGATGGCGGGAGAAGGCCAATGAGCAGTTCTTC.

This clone was seen once. The chain joins TRBV5-4 to TRBJ2-5; TRBD1 aligns across 7 bases. The CDR3 spans 17 residues. J was trimmed by 2 bases and V by 4 bases; bases with no gene match: 14. The V gene's germline CDR1 is SGHNT and CDR2 YYREEE (reference sequence). The CDR3 is CASSQGIRDRLQETQYF. CDR3 DNA: TGTGCCAGCAGCCAAGGGATCCGGGACAGACTACAAGAGACCCAGTACTTC.

The chain uses TRBV18 and TRBJ1-1; a possible D gene is TRBD1 (6 bases). The germline V gene has CDR1 KGHSH and CDR2 LQKENI. The CDR3 is made up of 15 amino acids. V lost 4 bases and J 3 bases, leaving 15 bases between the germline ends. Here the CDR3 DNA reads TGTGCCAGCTCACTCGGTGCTTCAGGGGACACTGAAGCTTTCTTT. Protein: CASSLGASGDTEAFF.

The genes are TRBV27 and TRBJ1-1; D may be TRBD1 (6 bases). The V gene lost 3 bases and the J gene lost 0 bases, with 14 bases spanning the gap. CDR3 length: 16 residues. Germline CDR1 and CDR2: MNHEY and SMNVEV (reference sequence). This CDR3 is CASSLVRRDMNTEAFF. CDR3 coding DNA: TGTGCCAGCAGTTTGGTTCGTAGGGACATGAACACTGAAGCTTTCTTT.

V and J are TRBV29-1 and TRBJ2-4, with D perhaps TRBD1 (6 bases). Trimming took 4 bases from V and 6 from J, leaving 13 bases between them. The CDR3 runs to 13 residues. Germline CDR1 reads SQVTM; CDR2 reads ANQGSEA. CDR3 DNA: TGCAGCGTTGGTATGGGGGCAGGAAACATTCAGTACTTC. It is translated as CSVGMGAGNIQYF.

The CDR3 region is CASSPLWARDRAGGYTF. The CDR3 coding sequence is TGTGCCAGCAGCCCATTATGGGCCCGGGACAGGGCGGGGGGCTACACCTTC. The chain recombines TRBV7-2 with TRBJ1-2; 9 bases map to TRBD1. CDR3 length: 17 residues. The germline V gene encodes CDR1 SGHTA and CDR2 FQGNSA. The J segment lost 8 bases and the V segment lost 5 bases, leaving 18 bases of the junction unmatched.

The rearrangement joins TRBV19 to TRBJ1-5, with 8 bases aligning to TRBD1. The CDR3 is 15 residues long. CDR1 and CDR2 (germline): LNHDA, SQIVND (reference sequence). The V segment lost 3 bases and the J segment 5 bases; nucleotides outside the gene matches: 6. CDR3: CASSMAGQEDQPQHF. CDR3 sequence (DNA): TGTGCCAGTAGTATGGCGGGACAGGAGGATCAGCCCCAGCATTTT.

This chain uses TRBV2 with TRBJ2-1, with 9 bases fitting TRBD2. J was trimmed by 6 bases and V by 0 bases; bases with no gene match: 6. The V gene's germline CDR1 is SNHLY and CDR2 FYNNEI. The CDR3 loop spans 16 amino acids. The CDR3 nucleotides read TGTGCCAGCAGTGAAGCGGGGCGGGAGGGCCGCAATGAGCAGTTCTTC. Protein: CASSEAGREGRNEQFF.

J is TRBJ2-7 and V is TRBV6-5, with TRBD1 matching over 7 bases. V lost 4 bases, J lost 0 bases, and 6 bases stayed unmatched. CDR1 MNHEY and CDR2 SVGAGI come from the germline V gene. The CDR3 spans 15 residues. The CDR3 sequence is CASSSRQGGSYEQYF. The CDR3, as DNA: TGTGCCAGCAGTTCGCGACAGGGTGGCTCCTACGAGCAGTACTTC.

This chain connects TRBV21-1 to TRBJ1-1. TRBV21-1 is listed as a pseudogene. The CDR3 is made up of 18 amino acids. In DNA form, the CDR3 reads TGTGCCAGCAGCAAAAAAGAAGGCGGAAGGAAAATGAACACTGAAGCTTTCTTT. This codes for CASSKKEGGRKMNTEAFF.